These 4 T cell receptor beta chains share one sample of origin, sequenced in a study of OX40 agonist ivuxolimab in advanced cancers. The library was produced with the immunoSEQ multiplex PCR assay. TCRdb obtained this table from immuneACCESS and retained in-frame rearrangements with V and J assigned. These tables miss some clones; where compared with another copy, unresolved V genes account for less than half of the shortfall, and the remainder is unexplained. The sample contains tens of thousands of clones, about 89% of them found a single time. 0.6% to 0.8% of the sample goes to the ten largest clones. The input for sequencing was CD4+ or CD8+ T cells sorted from blood, taken in a trial of the OX40 agonist ivuxolimab. These receptors all come from an adult with an advanced solid tumor such as melanoma, head and neck, liver or kidney cancer.

V usage is TRBV19 and J usage is TRBJ2-1; no firm D call. The length of the CDR3 is 13 residues. Per germline, CDR1 LNHDA and CDR2 SQIVND (reference sequence). V shed 5 bases and J shed 6 bases, with 11 bases lying between them. CDR3 protein: CASSSGGSNEQFF. CDR3 nucleotides: TGTGCCAGTAGTTCGGGCGGCTCCAATGAGCAGTTCTTC. Drawing the rest from reference TRBV19 and TRBJ2-1, the complete variable domain is DGGITQSPKYLFRKEGQNVTLSCEQNLNHDAMYWYRQDPGQGLRLIYYSQIVNDFQKGDIAEGYSVSREKKESFPLTVTSAQKNPTAFYLCASSSGGSNEQFFGPGTRLTVL.

The chain joins TRBV5-1 to TRBJ2-1; 9 bases align to TRBD1. This CDR3 has 14 amino acids. CDR1 and CDR2 (germline): SGHRS, YFSETQ. V lost 4 bases, J lost 7 bases, and 6 bases stayed unmatched. CDR3 nucleotides: TGCGCCAGCAGCCCTACAGGGGGCATAAATGAGCAGTTCTTC. Protein sequence: CASSPTGGINEQFF.

The chain couples TRBV10-2 to TRBJ1-4; unclear D gene. The ends were cut back, 8 bases at V and 4 bases at J, with 14 bases in the middle. The CDR3 is made up of 14 amino acids. Germline CDR1 WSHSY, CDR2 SAAADI. For the CDR3, the DNA is TGCGCCAGCCTCAAGGAGGAGTTTAATGAAAAACTGTTTTTT. It codes for CASLKEEFNEKLFF.

This clone was seen only a few times. V usage is TRBV5-6 and J usage is TRBJ2-3; the D gene could be TRBD1 or TRBD2 (5 bases each). The CDR3 sequence is 11 residues long. The germline gives CDR1 SGHDT, CDR2 YYEEEE. V shed 4 bases and J shed 6 bases, with 6 bases lying between them. Written as DNA, the CDR3 is TGTGCCAGCAGCCGGGGCGATACGCAGTATTTT. Protein sequence: CASSRGDTQYF.